What follows are 8 T cell receptor beta chains derived from one specimen sequenced in a study of cytomegalovirus exposure and HLA in healthy donors (dated by TCRdb to the late 2010s). The library was produced with the immunoSEQ multiplex PCR assay. The multiplex PCR relied on a mix of 60 forward primers for TCR Vbeta segments and 13 reverse primers for TCR Jbeta segments. The source is immuneACCESS, and TCRdb retained only in-frame sequences with V and J called. Part of the clones is not carried over; for the studies checked, unresolved V genes explain less than half of this, and the remainder is unexplained. The sample profile shows 100,000 to 150,000 clones; around 82% of them were found once. The ten largest clonotypes hold 1.5% to 2% of the sample. The source material was PBMCs. Every receptor here comes from a boy between 10 and 17 years old in good health and CMV-seronegative.

The chain has TRBV25-1 and TRBJ2-1, with TRBD2 matching over 14 bases. J gave up 7 bases and V 8 bases, and 4 bases lay outside the gene matches. The V gene's germline CDR1 is MGHDK and CDR2 SYGVNS. This CDR3 spans 14 amino acids. The CDR3 DNA follows: TGTGCCAGCCACGGACTAGCGGGAGGTAATGAGCAGTTCTTC. This gives the protein CASHGLAGGNEQFF.

A single count supports this clone. In the same sample, other DNA sequences code for this CDR3. The chain has TRBV9 and TRBJ2-3, with D perhaps matching TRBD2 (5 bases). The ends were cut back, 0 bases at V and 4 bases at J, with 9 bases in the middle. The germline CDR1 and CDR2 sequences are SGDLS and YYNGEE. The length of the CDR3 is 14 residues. The CDR3 is CASSVAGGPDTQYF. In nucleotides, the CDR3 is TGTGCCAGCAGCGTAGCCGGAGGTCCAGATACGCAGTATTTT.

The V and J genes are TRBV6-4 and TRBJ2-3, with 11 bases lining up with TRBD2. The ends lost 4 bases at V and 4 bases at J; junction bases unmatched: 1. CDR1 and CDR2 (germline): MRHNA, SNTAGT. The CDR3 loop spans 14 amino acids. This chain's CDR3 is CASSVAGGPDTQYF. The DNA for the CDR3 is TGTGCCAGCAGTGTAGCGGGGGGGCCAGATACGCAGTATTTT.

The chain combines TRBV4-3 with TRBJ2-1, with 9 bases lining up with TRBD1. This CDR3 is 18 amino acids long. V lost 0 bases, J lost 5 bases, and 11 bases stayed unmatched. Germline values: CDR1 LGHNA, CDR2 YSLEER. Written as DNA, the CDR3 is TGCGCCAGCAGCCAAGAAGATGAAGGACAGGGGCGCGACAATGAGCAGTTCTTC. Protein: CASSQEDEGQGRDNEQFF.

The rearrangement joins TRBV15 to TRBJ1-1; D uncertain. The CDR3 totals 14 residues. Trimming shortened V by 4 bases and J by 1 base, and 10 bases separated the two germline ends. The germline V gene has CDR1 LNHNV and CDR2 YYDKDF (reference sequence). CDR3 sequence: CATSTPTPNTEAFF. Here the CDR3 DNA reads TGTGCCACCAGCACCCCGACACCGAACACTGAAGCTTTCTTT.

The chain carries TRBV9 and TRBJ2-7, with 9 nucleotides matching TRBD1. Germline CDR1 and CDR2: SGDLS and YYNGEE. This CDR3 is built from 15 residues. Unmatched junction bases numbered 5, after V lost 3 bases and J lost 1 base. The DNA of the CDR3 is TGTGCCAGCAGCGCCCCCGGGACAGGGTCCTACGAGCAGTACTTC. As protein: CASSAPGTGSYEQYF.

The V call is TRBV5-1, the J call TRBJ2-1; D is uncertain. Between the trimmed V and J ends, which lost 1 base and 9 bases, there was a span of 14 bases. The germline V gene has CDR1 SGHRS and CDR2 YFSETQ. This CDR3 has 14 amino acids. The CDR3 protein is CASSLRDSTREQFF. For the CDR3, the DNA is TGCGCCAGCAGCTTGCGAGACTCCACGCGTGAGCAGTTCTTC.

In this sample, this clone turned up once. The CDR3 loop reads CASSQEVGTGGTDTQYF. Written as DNA, the CDR3 is TGCGCCAGCAGCCAAGAAGTCGGGACAGGGGGCACAGATACGCAGTATTTT. This chain joins TRBV4-3 and TRBJ2-3; 10 bases fit TRBD1. CDR3 length: 17 amino acids. V trimming: 0 bases; J trimming: 1 base; junction bases outside the gene matches: 4. Germline loops: CDR1 LGHNA, CDR2 YSLEER.